This T cell receptor beta chain emerged from a study of OX40 agonist ivuxolimab in advanced cancers. The overall study: Hepatocellular carcinoma, melanoma, renal cell or head and neck cancer affected the dose-escalation patients. Enrollees could have had prior anti-PD-1, anti-PD-L1 or anti-CTLA-4 therapy, which under 50% had received. Study-level points and caveats: Antigen specificity was not determined for the expanded peripheral T cells.

Sequenced by immunoSEQ multiplex PCR; TCRdb stores in-frame clones only, minus some. The sample lists approximately 100,000 clones; over 75% were seen once. Concerning this clone itself: Antigen specificity is unknown.

The CDR3 extends over 17 amino acids. After removal of 4 bases from V and 0 bases from J, the junction contained 1 base not matched to a gene. From germline, CDR1 is LNHDA and CDR2 SQIVND (reference sequence). The input for sequencing was CD4+ or CD8+ T cells sorted from blood, taken in a trial of the OX40 agonist ivuxolimab. The clonotype comes from an adult with an advanced solid tumor such as melanoma, head and neck, liver or kidney cancer. V gene TRBV19 combines with J gene TRBJ2-2; 14 nucleotides agree with TRBD2. CDR3 DNA: TGTGCCAGTAGTAGGACTAGCGGGGGGTCGAACACCGGGGAGCTGTTTTTT. Translation gives CASSRTSGGSNTGELFF. The entire variable domain, with the rest obtained from reference TRBV19 and TRBJ2-2, is as follows: DGGITQSPKYLFRKEGQNVTLSCEQNLNHDAMYWYRQDPGQGLRLIYYSQIVNDFQKGDIAEGYSVSREKKESFPLTVTSAQKNPTAFYLCASSRTSGGSNTGELFFGEGSRLTVL.